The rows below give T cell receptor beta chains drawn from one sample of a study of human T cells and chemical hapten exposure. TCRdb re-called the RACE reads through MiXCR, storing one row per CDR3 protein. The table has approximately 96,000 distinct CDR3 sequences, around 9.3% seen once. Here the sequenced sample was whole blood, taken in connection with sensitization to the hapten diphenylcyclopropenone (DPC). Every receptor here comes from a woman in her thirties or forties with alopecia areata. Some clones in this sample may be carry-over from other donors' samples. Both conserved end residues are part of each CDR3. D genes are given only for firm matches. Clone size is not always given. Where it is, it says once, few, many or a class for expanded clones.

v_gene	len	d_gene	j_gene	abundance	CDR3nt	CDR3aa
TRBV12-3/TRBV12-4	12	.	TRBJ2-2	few	TGTGCCAGCAGTTTCGAAAGGTTGGGGCTGTTTTTT	CASSFERLGLFF
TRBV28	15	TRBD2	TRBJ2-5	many	TGTGCCAGCAGTTTTGGTAGCGGGAGTGCTGAGACCCAGTACTTC	CASSFGSGSAETQYF
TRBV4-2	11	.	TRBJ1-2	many	TGTGCCAGCAGCCAAGAGTTTGGCTACACCTTC	CASSQEFGYTF
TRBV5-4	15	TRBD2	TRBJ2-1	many	TGTGCCAGCAGCTTGGAGGGACTAGCGGGAGACGAGCAGTTCTTC	CASSLEGLAGDEQFF
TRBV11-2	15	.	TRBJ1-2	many	TGTGCCAGCAGCCGGGACACTCACCCCAGGGATGGCTACACCTTC	CASSRDTHPRDGYTF
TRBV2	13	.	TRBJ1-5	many	TGTGCCAGGGGACCTGGGAGCAATCAGCCCCAGCATTTT	CARGPGSNQPQHF
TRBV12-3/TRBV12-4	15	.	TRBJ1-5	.	TGTGCCAGCAGCCCGGCCGCAGGGATCAATCAGCCCCAGCATTTT	CASSPAAGINQPQHF
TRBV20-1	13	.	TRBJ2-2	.	TGCAGTGCTAGAGATGGGAGCGTCGGGGAGCTGTTTTTT	CSARDGSVGELFF
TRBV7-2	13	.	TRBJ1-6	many	TGTGCCAGCAGCGGGCAGGGTCCACTAGCCCTCCACTTT	CASSGQGPLALHF
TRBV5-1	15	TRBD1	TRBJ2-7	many	TGCGCCAGCAGCTCACAGGGGGCGACCCCCTACGAGCAGTACTTC	CASSSQGATPYEQYF
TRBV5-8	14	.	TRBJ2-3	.	TGTGCCAGCAATTTGGGCCCCGAGGCAGATACGCAGTATTTT	CASNLGPEADTQYF
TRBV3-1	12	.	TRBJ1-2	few	TGTGCCAGCAGCCAAGGTCCGGGCGGCTACACCTTC	CASSQGPGGYTF
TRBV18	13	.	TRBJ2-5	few	TGTGCCAGCTTGCGAGGTACTACAGAGACCCAGTACTTC	CASLRGTTETQYF
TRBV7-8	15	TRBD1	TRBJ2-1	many	TGTGCCAGCAGCCAACAGGGGGCTGCCTACAATGAGCAGTTCTTC	CASSQQGAAYNEQFF
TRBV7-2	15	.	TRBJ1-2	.	TGTGCCAGCAGCTTAAGGCCAGGGGAGGACTATGGCTACACCTTC	CASSLRPGEDYGYTF
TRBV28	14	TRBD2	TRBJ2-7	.	TGTGCCAGCACCCCGGGCGGGGGTACCTACGAGCAGTACTTC	CASTPGGGTYEQYF
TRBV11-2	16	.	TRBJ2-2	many	TGTGCCAGCAGCGCCAAGCCTGCGGGGTCCCGAAGGGAGCTGTTTTTT	CASSAKPAGSRRELFF
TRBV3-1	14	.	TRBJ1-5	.	TGTGCCAGCAGCCAAGGAGGGTCGAATCAGCCCCAGCATTTT	CASSQGGSNQPQHF
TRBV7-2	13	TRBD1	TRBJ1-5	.	TGTGCCAGCAGCACAGGGGTTGCTCAGCCCCAGCATTTT	CASSTGVAQPQHF
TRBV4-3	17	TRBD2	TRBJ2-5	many	TGCGCCAGCAGCCTACACCCTAGCGGGAGCCTCCAAGAGACCCAGTACTTC	CASSLHPSGSLQETQYF
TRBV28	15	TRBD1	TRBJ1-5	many	TGTGCCAGCAGAGCACAGGGGAATAGCAATCAGCCCCAGCATTTT	CASRAQGNSNQPQHF
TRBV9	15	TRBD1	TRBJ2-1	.	TGTGCCAGCAGCGTAGTCGGGACAGGGGTCAATGAGCAGTTCTTC	CASSVVGTGVNEQFF
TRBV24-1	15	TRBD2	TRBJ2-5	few	TGTGCCACCAGTGATTTTCTAGCGGGAGGAGAGACCCAGTACTTC	CATSDFLAGGETQYF
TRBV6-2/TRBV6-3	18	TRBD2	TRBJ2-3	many	TGTGCCAGCAGAAAATCCCCCGGACTAGCGGGAACCACAGATACGCAGTATTTT	CASRKSPGLAGTTDTQYF
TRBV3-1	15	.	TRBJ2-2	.	TGTGCCAGCAGCCAAGCCGGCCTAAGCGGCGGGGAGCTGTTTTTT	CASSQAGLSGGELFF
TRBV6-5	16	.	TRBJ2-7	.	TGTGCCAGCAGTTACTCCCTAACCTTTACCGCCTACGAGCAGTACTTC	CASSYSLTFTAYEQYF
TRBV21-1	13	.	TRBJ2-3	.	TGTGCCAGCAGCACTGGGGGGGCTGATACGCAGTATTTT	CASSTGGADTQYF
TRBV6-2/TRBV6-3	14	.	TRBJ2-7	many	TGTGCCAGCAGTGACCTGACAGGATCCTACGAGCAGTACTTC	CASSDLTGSYEQYF
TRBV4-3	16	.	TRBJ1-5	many	TGCGCCAGCAGCCAAGATCGAGGGCAGAGCAATCAGCCCCAGCATTTT	CASSQDRGQSNQPQHF
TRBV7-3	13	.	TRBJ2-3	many	TGTGCCAGCAGCTTACAGGGCACAGATACGCAGTATTTT	CASSLQGTDTQYF
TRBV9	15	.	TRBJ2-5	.	TGTGCCAGCAGCGTAGCGGGACAAGTTGAAGAGACCCAGTACTTC	CASSVAGQVEETQYF
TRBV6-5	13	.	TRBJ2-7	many	TGTGCCAGCAGTTACGGTCCGGGGCTATTTTGGTACTTC	CASSYGPGLFWYF
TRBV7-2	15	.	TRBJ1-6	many	TGTGCCAGCAGCTTTATCCAGGGAGGACATTCACCCCTCCACTTT	CASSFIQGGHSPLHF
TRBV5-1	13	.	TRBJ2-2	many	TGCGCCAGCAGCTTGGAGATCACCGGGGAGCTGTTTTTT	CASSLEITGELFF
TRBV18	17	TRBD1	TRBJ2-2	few	TGTGCCAGCTCACCTGAAACCCGGGACAGGGCCACCGGGGAGCTGTTTTTT	CASSPETRDRATGELFF
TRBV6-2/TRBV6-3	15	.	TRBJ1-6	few	TGTGCCAGCAGTTACAAATCAGCCAGCCGTGGACCCCTCCACTTT	CASSYKSASRGPLHF